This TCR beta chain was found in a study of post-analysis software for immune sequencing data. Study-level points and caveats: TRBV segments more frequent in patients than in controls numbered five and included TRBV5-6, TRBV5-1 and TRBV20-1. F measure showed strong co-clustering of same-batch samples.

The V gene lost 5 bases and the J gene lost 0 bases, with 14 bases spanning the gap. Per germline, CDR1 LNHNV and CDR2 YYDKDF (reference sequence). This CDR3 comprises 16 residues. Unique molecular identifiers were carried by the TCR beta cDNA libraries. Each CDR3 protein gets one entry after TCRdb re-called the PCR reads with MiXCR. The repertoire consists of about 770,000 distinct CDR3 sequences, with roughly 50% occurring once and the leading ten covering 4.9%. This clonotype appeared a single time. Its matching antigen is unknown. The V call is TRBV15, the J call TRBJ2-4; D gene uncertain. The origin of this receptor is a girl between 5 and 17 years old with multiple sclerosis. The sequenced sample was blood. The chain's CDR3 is CATSLRPVLAKNIQYF. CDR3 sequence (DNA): TGTGCCACCAGCTTGCGACCAGTGCTAGCCAAAAACATTCAGTACTTC.